Detailed here is one T cell receptor beta chain. No antigen is known for it. The CDR3 extends over 12 amino acids. Germline V gives CDR1 MNHNS, CDR2 SASEGT. V was clipped by 9 bases and J by 7 bases, with 13 bases between them. The data belong to a study of tumor and adjacent non-tumor tissue in lung cancer. Study-level background: The cohort had approximately 12 adenocarcinoma, a couple of squamous cell and 1 small cell patients. Patients were aged about 31 to 76, nine to eleven men and about 5 women, stage I to III.

This sample's RNA came from whole unsorted tissue. More than 3 cm separated this lung sample from the edge of the tumor. Study observations and caveats: Significantly higher TCR diversity was found in tumor than normal lung. Tumor repertoires had a smaller top 100 clone share than normal lung.

TCRbeta libraries were built with three rounds of nested PCR, modified from ARM-PCR. TCRdb re-called the multiplex PCR reads through MiXCR, storing one row per CDR3 protein. The sample has some 51,000 distinct CDR3 sequences; 60% to 65% are singletons. The chain uses TRBV6-1 and TRBJ1-5, with D possibly TRBD1 on 5 matching bases. The source of this sequence is a woman aged 70-85 years with non-small cell lung cancer. The sample was distant non-tumor lung tissue. The CDR3 sequence is CARIRGDQPQHF. The CDR3 coding sequence is TGTGCCAGAATAAGAGGGGACCAGCCCCAGCATTTT.